The 13 T cell receptor beta chains in this list originate from one sample, sequenced in a study of blood T cell repertoires in COVID-19. TCRdb keeps only in-frame clones here, not all; method: immunoSEQ multiplex PCR. The sample gives some 150,000 clones, 84% of which show up once; around 9.8% is in the top ten. Sequencing was done on a sample of peripheral blood. All receptors derive from a woman in her forties or fifties with acute or convalescent COVID-19.

CDR3 in amino acids: CASSLSSAGAGGTQYF. For the CDR3, the DNA is TGTGCCAGCAGCTTATCCTCTGCGGGAGCGGGGGGGACCCAGTACTTC. The V call is TRBV7-2, the J call TRBJ2-5, with 9 bases aligning to TRBD2. Germline-derived CDR1 and CDR2 are SGHTA and FQGNSA. The V and J ends lost 2 bases and 7 bases, in that order; junction bases with no gene match: 11. The CDR3 spans 16 residues.

The rearrangement joins TRBV5-1 to TRBJ1-1; perhaps TRBD1 as D (5 bases). This CDR3 region has 16 residues. Germline V gene data show CDR1 as SGHRS and CDR2 as YFSETQ. V was clipped by 6 bases and J by 0 bases, with 18 bases between them. The CDR3 region has the DNA TGCGCCAGCAAAAAGGGTTTGGGGGACTTGAACACTGAAGCTTTCTTT. Protein product: CASKKGLGDLNTEAFF.

This clone appeared once. V and J are TRBV15 and TRBJ2-3; TRBD2 might be the D (6 bases). CDR1 and CDR2 (germline): LNHNV, YYDKDF (reference sequence). V dropped 2 bases and J dropped 4 bases, with 16 bases sitting between them. The CDR3 spans 16 residues. CDR3 in amino acids: CATSRLSGVGPDTQYF. The CDR3 region has the DNA TGTGCCACCAGCAGACTTAGCGGAGTTGGGCCAGATACGCAGTATTTT.

This rearrangement joins TRBV27 to TRBJ2-7; 9 nucleotides line up with TRBD2. Germline V gives CDR1 MNHEY, CDR2 SMNVEV (reference sequence). The CDR3 has 16 amino acids. J was trimmed by 7 bases and V by 2 bases; bases with no gene match: 12. The CDR3 protein is CASSLEAGGPLSEQYF. CDR3 DNA sequence: TGTGCCAGCAGTTTAGAGGCGGGGGGGCCGTTATCTGAGCAGTACTTC.

V usage is TRBV2 and J usage is TRBJ1-2; tentative D call: TRBD1 (5 bases). Germline V gene lookup returns CDR1 SNHLY and CDR2 FYNNEI. Trimming stripped 4 bases from V and 5 bases from J, with 8 bases between. The CDR3 is made up of 12 amino acids. The CDR3 loop is CASSVGGYGYTF. CDR3 in DNA: TGTGCCAGCAGTGTCGGGGGTTATGGCTACACCTTC.

The chain combines TRBV5-5 with TRBJ2-5; 15 bases are shared with TRBD2. Germline CDR1 reads SGHKS; CDR2 reads YYEKEE (reference sequence). With V trimmed by 4 bases and J by 4 bases, 8 bases remained unmatched. CDR3 length equals 17 residues. The CDR3 sequence: CASSIWTSGRAGETQYF. CDR3 nucleotide sequence: TGTGCCAGCAGCATATGGACTAGCGGGAGGGCAGGAGAGACCCAGTACTTC.

This clone has just a few counts. The chain links TRBV5-1 to TRBJ2-7, with D possibly being TRBD1 (6 bases). The CDR3 length is 12 residues. Looked up from germline, CDR1 is SGHRS and CDR2 is YFSETQ. V lost 3 bases and J 6 bases, leaving 10 bases between the germline ends. CDR3 loop: CASSSDSREQYF. The CDR3 nucleotides are TGCGCCAGCAGCTCGGACAGTCGCGAGCAGTACTTC.

The genes are TRBV4-2 and TRBJ2-7; perhaps TRBD1 as D (5 bases). Trimming took off 0 bases at V and 1 base at J, with 10 bases between the two ends. Looked up from germline, CDR1 is LGHNA and CDR2 is YNFKEQ. This CDR3 comprises 15 residues. CDR3 DNA sequence: TGTGCCAGCAGCCAAGAGCTGGCAGGGTCCTACGAGCAGTACTTC. Translation gives CASSQELAGSYEQYF.

V gene TRBV5-1 combines with J gene TRBJ2-2; D might be TRBD1 (5 bases). The germline CDR1 and CDR2 sequences are SGHRS and YFSETQ. The CDR3 length is 15 residues. V gave up 3 bases and J gave up 0 bases, with 9 bases separating them. The CDR3 sequence is CASSSRASNTGELFF. The CDR3 DNA reads as TGCGCCAGCAGCTCCAGGGCCTCGAACACCGGGGAGCTGTTTTTT.

This clone was detected only once. The V gene is TRBV27, the J gene TRBJ1-5; perhaps TRBD1 as D (5 bases). This CDR3 is built from 16 residues. Trimming removed 2 bases from V and 4 bases from J, with 15 bases in between. Germline CDR1 reads MNHEY; CDR2 reads SMNVEV (reference sequence). The CDR3 sequence is CASSLGPDSLNQPQHF. CDR3 nucleotide sequence: TGTGCCAGCAGTTTAGGCCCTGACAGCCTAAATCAGCCCCAGCATTTT.

This chain joins TRBV27 and TRBJ1-6; the D gene is possibly TRBD1 (5 bases). The CDR3 consists of 14 residues. V lost 7 bases, J lost 10 bases, and 17 bases lay in between. CDR1 MNHEY and CDR2 SMNVEV come from the germline V gene (reference sequence). CDR3 in amino acids: CASTSMGGVSPLHF. The DNA of the CDR3 is TGTGCCAGCACCAGCATGGGAGGGGTATCACCCCTCCACTTT.

This sequence joins TRBV6-5 and TRBJ1-3; D remains unclear. The CDR3 totals 14 residues. Germline V gene sequence: CDR1 MNHEY, CDR2 SVGAGI. Trimming left V 2 bases short and J 0 bases short, with 5 bases between. The DNA of the CDR3 is TGTGCCAGCAGTTACACGGGCTCTGGAAACACCATATATTTT. Encoded protein: CASSYTGSGNTIYF.

This clone was counted only a few times. This chain links TRBV15 with TRBJ1-5; no firm D call. The CDR3 sequence is 13 residues long. V was clipped by 3 bases and J by 4 bases, with 7 bases between them. The germline gives CDR1 LNHNV, CDR2 YYDKDF (reference sequence). In DNA form, the CDR3 reads TGTGCCACCAGCAGTATGCGGAATCAGCCCCAGCATTTT. Amino acids: CATSSMRNQPQHF.